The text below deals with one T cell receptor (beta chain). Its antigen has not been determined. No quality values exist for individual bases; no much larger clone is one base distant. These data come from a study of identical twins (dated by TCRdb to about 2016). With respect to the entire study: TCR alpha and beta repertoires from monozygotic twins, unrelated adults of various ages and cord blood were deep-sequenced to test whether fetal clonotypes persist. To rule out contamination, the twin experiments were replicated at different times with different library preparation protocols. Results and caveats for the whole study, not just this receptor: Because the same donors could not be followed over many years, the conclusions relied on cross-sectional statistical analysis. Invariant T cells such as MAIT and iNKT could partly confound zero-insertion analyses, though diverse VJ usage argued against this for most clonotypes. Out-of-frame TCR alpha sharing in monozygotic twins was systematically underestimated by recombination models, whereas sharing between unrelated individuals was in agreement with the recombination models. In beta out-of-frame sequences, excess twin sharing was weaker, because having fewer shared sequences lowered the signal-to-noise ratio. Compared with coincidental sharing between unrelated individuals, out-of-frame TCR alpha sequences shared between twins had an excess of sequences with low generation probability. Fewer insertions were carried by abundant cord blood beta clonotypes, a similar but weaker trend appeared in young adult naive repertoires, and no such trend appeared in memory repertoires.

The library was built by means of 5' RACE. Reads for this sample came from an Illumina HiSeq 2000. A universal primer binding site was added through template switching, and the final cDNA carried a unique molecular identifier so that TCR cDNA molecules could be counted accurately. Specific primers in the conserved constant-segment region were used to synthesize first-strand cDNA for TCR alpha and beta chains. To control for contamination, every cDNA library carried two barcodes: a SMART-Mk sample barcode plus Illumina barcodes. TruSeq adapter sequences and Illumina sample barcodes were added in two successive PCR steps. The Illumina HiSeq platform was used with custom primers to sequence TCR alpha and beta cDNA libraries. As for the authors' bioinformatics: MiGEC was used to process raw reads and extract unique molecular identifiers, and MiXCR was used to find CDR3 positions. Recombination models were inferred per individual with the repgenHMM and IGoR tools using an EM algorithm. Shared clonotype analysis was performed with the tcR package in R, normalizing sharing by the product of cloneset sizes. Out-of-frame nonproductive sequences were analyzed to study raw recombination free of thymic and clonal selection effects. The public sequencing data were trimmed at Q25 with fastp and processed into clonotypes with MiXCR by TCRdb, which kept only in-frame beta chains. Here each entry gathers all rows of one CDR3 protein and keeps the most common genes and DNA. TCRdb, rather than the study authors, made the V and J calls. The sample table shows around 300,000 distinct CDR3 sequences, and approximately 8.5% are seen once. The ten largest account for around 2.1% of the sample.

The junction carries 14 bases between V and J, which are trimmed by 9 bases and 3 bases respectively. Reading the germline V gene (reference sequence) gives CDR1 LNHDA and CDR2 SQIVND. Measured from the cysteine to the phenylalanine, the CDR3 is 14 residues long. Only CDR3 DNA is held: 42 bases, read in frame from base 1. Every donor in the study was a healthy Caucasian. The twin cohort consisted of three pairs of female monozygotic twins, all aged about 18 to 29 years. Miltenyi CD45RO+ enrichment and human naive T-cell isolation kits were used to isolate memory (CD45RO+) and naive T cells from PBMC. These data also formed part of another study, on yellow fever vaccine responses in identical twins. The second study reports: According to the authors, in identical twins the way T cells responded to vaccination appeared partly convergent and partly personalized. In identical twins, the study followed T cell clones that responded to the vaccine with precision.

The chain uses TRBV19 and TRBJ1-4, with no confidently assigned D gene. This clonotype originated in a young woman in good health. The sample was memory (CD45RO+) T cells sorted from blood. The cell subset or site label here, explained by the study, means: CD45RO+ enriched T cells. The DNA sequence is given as TGTGCCAGCAAGGACCGAGCGGCTAATGAAAAACTGTTTTTT. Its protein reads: CASKDRAANEKLFF.